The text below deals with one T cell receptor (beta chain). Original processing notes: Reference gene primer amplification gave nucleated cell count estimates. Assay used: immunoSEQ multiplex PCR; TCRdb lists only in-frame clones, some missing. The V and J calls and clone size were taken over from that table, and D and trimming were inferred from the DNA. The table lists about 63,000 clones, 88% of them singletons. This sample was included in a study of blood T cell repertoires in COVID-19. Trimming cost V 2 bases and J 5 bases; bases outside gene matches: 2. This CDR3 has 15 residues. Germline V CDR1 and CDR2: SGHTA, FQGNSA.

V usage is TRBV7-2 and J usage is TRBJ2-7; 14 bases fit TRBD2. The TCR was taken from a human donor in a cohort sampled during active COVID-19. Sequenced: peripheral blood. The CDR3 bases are TGTGCCAGCAGCTTAACGGGACTAGCGGGAGACGAGCAGTACTTC. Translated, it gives CASSLTGLAGDEQYF.